This T cell receptor beta chain was obtained from a study of control samples from healthy donors and cancer patients. J was trimmed by 5 bases and V by 7 bases; bases with no gene match: 13. The germline gives CDR1 KGHDR, CDR2 SFDVKD. This CDR3 contains 15 residues. Here immunoSEQ multiplex PCR was the method, and the copy in TCRdb shows in-frame clones only, minus some. The data hold 110,000 to 150,000 clones, with approximately 88% observed a single time. The sample comprised blood. This TCR derives from a man aged 25-45 years in good health. The chain is built from TRBV24-1 and TRBJ2-7; 7 bases agree with TRBD1. CDR3 residues: CATSASQGTEHEQYF. The CDR3 DNA follows: TGTGCCACCAGCGCATCCCAAGGGACAGAACACGAGCAGTACTTC.